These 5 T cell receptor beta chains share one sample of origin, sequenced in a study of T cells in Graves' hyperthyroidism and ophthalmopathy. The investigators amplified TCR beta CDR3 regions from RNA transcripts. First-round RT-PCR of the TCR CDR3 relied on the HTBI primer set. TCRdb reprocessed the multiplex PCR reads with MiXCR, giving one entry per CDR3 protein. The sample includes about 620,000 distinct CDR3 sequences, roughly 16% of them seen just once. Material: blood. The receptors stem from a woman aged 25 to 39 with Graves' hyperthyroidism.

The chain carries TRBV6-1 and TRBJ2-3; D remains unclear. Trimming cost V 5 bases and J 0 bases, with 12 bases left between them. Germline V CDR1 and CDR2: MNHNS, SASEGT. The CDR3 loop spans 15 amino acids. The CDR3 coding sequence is TGTGCCAGCAGTTACGAACCATCCAGCACAGATACGCAGTATTTT. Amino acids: CASSYEPSSTDTQYF.

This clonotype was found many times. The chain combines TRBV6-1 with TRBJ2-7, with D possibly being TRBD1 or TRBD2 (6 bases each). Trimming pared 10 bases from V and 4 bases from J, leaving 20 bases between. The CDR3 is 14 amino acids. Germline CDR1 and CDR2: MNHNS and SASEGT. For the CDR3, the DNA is TGTGCCACATTACAGGGAGGAATGGGGTACGAGCAGTACTTC. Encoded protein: CATLQGGMGYEQYF.

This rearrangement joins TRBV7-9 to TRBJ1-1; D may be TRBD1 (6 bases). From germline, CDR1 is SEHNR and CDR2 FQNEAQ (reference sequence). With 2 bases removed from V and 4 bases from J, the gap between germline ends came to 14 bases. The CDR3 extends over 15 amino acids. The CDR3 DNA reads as TGTGCCAGCAGCTTAAGATGGGGGGGCGGCACTGAAGCTTTCTTT. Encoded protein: CASSLRWGGGTEAFF. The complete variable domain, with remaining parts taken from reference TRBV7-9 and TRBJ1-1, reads DTGVSQNPRHKITKRGQNVTFRCDPISEHNRLYWYRQTLGQGPEFLTYFQNEAQLEKSRLLSDRFSAERPKGSFSTLEIQRTEQGDSAMYLCASSLRWGGGTEAFFGQGTRLTVV.

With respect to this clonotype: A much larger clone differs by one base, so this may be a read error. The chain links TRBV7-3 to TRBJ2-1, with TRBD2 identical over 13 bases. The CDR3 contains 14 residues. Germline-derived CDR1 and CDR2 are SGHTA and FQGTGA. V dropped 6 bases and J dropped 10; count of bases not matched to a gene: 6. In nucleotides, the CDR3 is TGTGCCAGCAGTCCAGGGACTAGCGGGACCGAGCAGTTCTTC. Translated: CASSPGTSGTEQFF.

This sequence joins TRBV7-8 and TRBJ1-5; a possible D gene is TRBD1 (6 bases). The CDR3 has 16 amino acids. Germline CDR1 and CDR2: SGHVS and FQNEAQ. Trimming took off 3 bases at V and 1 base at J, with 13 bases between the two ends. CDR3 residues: CASSLGRGGSNQPQHF. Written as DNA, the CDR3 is TGTGCCAGCAGCTTGGGGAGGGGGGGAAGCAATCAGCCCCAGCATTTT.